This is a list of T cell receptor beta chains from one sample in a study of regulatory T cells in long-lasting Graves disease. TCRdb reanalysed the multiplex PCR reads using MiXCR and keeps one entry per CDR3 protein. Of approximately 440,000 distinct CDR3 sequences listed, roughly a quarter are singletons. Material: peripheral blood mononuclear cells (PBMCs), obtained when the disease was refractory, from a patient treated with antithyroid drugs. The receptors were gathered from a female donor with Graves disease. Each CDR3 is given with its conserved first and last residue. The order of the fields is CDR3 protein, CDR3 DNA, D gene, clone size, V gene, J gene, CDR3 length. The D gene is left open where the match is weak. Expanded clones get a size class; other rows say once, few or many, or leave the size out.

CASSLIPSGSTDTQYF	TGTGCCAGCAGCTTAATTCCTAGCGGGAGCACAGATACGCAGTATTTT	TRBD2	-	TRBV7-3	TRBJ2-3	16
CASRGTGVQPQHF	TGTGCCAGCAGGGGGACAGGGGTTCAGCCCCAGCATTTT	TRBD1	many	TRBV2	TRBJ1-5	13
CASRERANYGYTF	TGTGCCAGCAGAGAACGAGCTAACTATGGCTACACCTTC	-	many	TRBV2	TRBJ1-2	13
CAWSVVQGFAGELFF	TGTGCCTGGAGTGTCGTGCAGGGGTTCGCCGGGGAGCTGTTTTTT	-	once	TRBV30	TRBJ2-2	15
CASSLGSGGQETQYF	TGTGCCAGCAGCTTAGGCTCAGGGGGCCAAGAGACCCAGTACTTC	TRBD1	-	TRBV7-2	TRBJ2-5	15
CASSLGGPGTDGYTF	TGTGCCAGCAGCTTAGGGGGCCCGGGCACGGATGGCTACACCTTC	-	many	TRBV11-2	TRBJ1-2	15
CATSRNRGNTIYF	TGTGCCACCAGCAGGAACAGGGGAAACACCATATATTTT	-	-	TRBV15	TRBJ1-3	13
CASSSLTGPSYEQYF	TGTGCCAGCAGCTCGTTGACAGGGCCTTCCTACGAGCAGTACTTC	TRBD1	many	TRBV7-2	TRBJ2-7	15
CASSLLGQGPEETQYF	TGTGCCAGCAGTTTACTCGGGCAGGGCCCCGAAGAGACCCAGTACTTC	-	-	TRBV12-3/TRBV12-4	TRBJ2-5	16
CASSLDGLPNTIYF	TGTGCCAGCAGCTTGGACGGGCTTCCAAACACCATATATTTT	-	-	TRBV5-6	TRBJ1-3	14
CAIREESVNEQYF	TGTGCCATCCGTGAGGAGAGCGTGAACGAGCAGTACTTC	-	-	TRBV10-3	TRBJ2-7	13
CASSLTGKMNTEAFF	TGCGCCAGCAGCTTGACAGGAAAGATGAACACTGAAGCTTTCTTT	-	few	TRBV5-1	TRBJ1-1	15
CASSYFKTVTGELFF	TGTGCCAGCAGTTACTTCAAGACGGTCACCGGGGAGCTGTTTTTT	-	-	TRBV6-5	TRBJ2-2	15
CASSSGTGNSYEQYF	TGTGCCAGCAGCTCCGGGACAGGGAACAGCTACGAGCAGTACTTC	TRBD1	once	TRBV2	TRBJ2-7	15
CAITGQDDTGELFF	TGTGCCATCACCGGACAGGATGACACCGGGGAGCTGTTTTTT	TRBD1	few	TRBV10-3	TRBJ2-2	14
CAWSTGHTNTEAFF	TGTGCCTGGAGTACGGGACACACGAACACTGAAGCTTTCTTT	-	few	TRBV30	TRBJ1-1	14
CASSLAPDAPSTYEQYF	TGTGCCAGCAGCTTAGCGCCGGACGCACCGTCAACCTACGAGCAGTACTTC	-	-	TRBV7-6	TRBJ2-7	17
CASSQGTSPTGRNQPQHF	TGTGCCAGCAGCCAAGGAACCTCTCCGACAGGGCGCAATCAGCCCCAGCATTTT	-	few	TRBV3-2	TRBJ1-5	18
CASSQAPGNSYEQYF	TGTGCCAGCAGCCAAGCCCCGGGGAACTCCTACGAGCAGTACTTC	-	few	TRBV14	TRBJ2-7	15
CSAGGPGTSPTVRGETQYF	TGCAGTGCTGGGGGCCCGGGGACTAGCCCTACAGTGAGGGGAGAGACCCAGTACTTC	TRBD2	many	TRBV20-1	TRBJ2-5	19
CATRDRGRLRNQPQHF	TGTGCCACCCGGGACAGGGGGCGATTGCGGAATCAGCCCCAGCATTTT	TRBD1	-	TRBV27	TRBJ1-5	16
CASSLGQGRGRETQYF	TGTGCCAGCAGCTTAGGCCAGGGCAGGGGTCGTGAGACCCAGTACTTC	-	-	TRBV7-6	TRBJ2-5	16
CASSHLKDRSYEQYF	TGTGCCAGCAGTCATCTGAAGGACAGGAGCTACGAGCAGTACTTC	TRBD1	many	TRBV28	TRBJ2-7	15
CSTTVNTGELFF	TGCAGTACGACCGTGAACACCGGGGAGCTGTTTTTT	-	-	TRBV20-1	TRBJ2-2	12
CASGVSGQPQHF	TGTGCCAGCGGTGTTTCGGGGCAGCCCCAGCATTTT	-	many	TRBV28	TRBJ1-5	12
CASSLSFGELYEQYF	TGTGCCAGCAGCTTATCTTTCGGGGAGCTCTACGAGCAGTACTTC	-	many	TRBV7-2	TRBJ2-7	15
CSVESKGGPPYEQYF	TGCAGCGTGGAAAGTAAGGGAGGGCCCCCGTACGAGCAGTACTTC	TRBD2	few	TRBV29-1	TRBJ2-7	15
CAWSKRGLNTGELFF	TGTGCCTGGAGCAAGCGGGGCCTGAACACCGGGGAGCTGTTTTTT	TRBD2	few	TRBV30	TRBJ2-2	15
CASGLQPGGYEQYF	TGTGCCAGCGGACTTCAACCGGGGGGCTACGAGCAGTACTTC	TRBD2	-	TRBV11-2	TRBJ2-7	14
CAISVPGYAF	TGTGCCATCTCCGTCCCTGGCTACGCCTTC	-	-	TRBV2	TRBJ1-2	10
CSATDLAGALTYEQYF	TGCAGTGCTACCGACCTAGCGGGAGCCCTTACCTACGAGCAGTACTTC	TRBD2	once	TRBV20-1	TRBJ2-7	16
CASSSGTGNLGSGWPPEAFF	TGCGCCAGCAGCTCCGGGACAGGGAATTTGGGATCGGGGTGGCCCCCTGAAGCTTTCTTT	TRBD1	few	TRBV5-1	TRBJ1-1	20
CASSPPLGQETQYF	TGTGCCAGCTCACCACCCCTTGGCCAAGAGACCCAGTACTTC	-	-	TRBV18	TRBJ2-5	14
CASSLDSGDGYTF	TGTGCCAGCAGCTTAGATTCGGGGGACGGCTACACCTTC	-	few	TRBV7-9	TRBJ1-2	13
CASSATGPSGNTIYF	TGTGCCAGCAGTGCGACGGGACCCTCTGGAAACACCATATATTTT	-	-	TRBV2	TRBJ1-3	15
CSVVQVNTGELFF	TGCAGCGTTGTCCAGGTCAACACCGGGGAGCTGTTTTTT	-	few	TRBV29-1	TRBJ2-2	13
CSAASSTGAEQFF	TGCAGCGCCGCCTCCTCAACAGGGGCTGAGCAGTTCTTC	TRBD1	-	TRBV29-1	TRBJ2-1	13
CASSSSGEGEKLFF	TGTGCCAGCAGTTCCTCAGGGGAGGGTGAAAAACTGTTTTTT	-	many	TRBV12-3/TRBV12-4	TRBJ1-4	14
CASSLKGIGEQYF	TGTGCCAGCAGTTTAAAGGGCATAGGCGAGCAGTACTTC	-	many	TRBV12-3/TRBV12-4	TRBJ2-7	13
CATSRDRGIYEQYF	TGTGCCACCAGCAGAGATCGAGGGATCTACGAGCAGTACTTC	-	-	TRBV15	TRBJ2-7	14
CASSPAGTAYEKLFF	TGTGCCAGCAGTCCTGCCGGGACAGCTTATGAAAAACTGTTTTTT	TRBD1	-	TRBV27	TRBJ1-4	15
CASSQDDAPLHF	TGTGCCAGCAGCCAAGACGATGCACCCCTCCACTTT	-	few	TRBV3-1	TRBJ1-6	12
CASSPGTVRAGELFF	TGTGCCAGCAGCCCCGGGACAGTTAGAGCCGGGGAGCTGTTTTTT	TRBD1	few	TRBV11-2	TRBJ2-2	15
CASSPQAGGGKETQYF	TGTGCCAGCAGCCCACAAGCGGGAGGAGGGAAAGAGACCCAGTACTTC	TRBD2	few	TRBV3-1	TRBJ2-5	16
CASSAGTGTDTQYF	TGTGCCAGCAGCGCCGGGACAGGGACGGATACGCAGTATTTT	TRBD1	-	TRBV5-5	TRBJ2-3	14
CATSLGTGRGTEALF	TGTGCCACCAGTTTGGGGACAGGGAGGGGCACTGAAGCTCTCTTT	TRBD1	-	TRBV15	TRBJ1-1	15
CAWSVRGDTGELFF	TGTGCCTGGAGTGTACGGGGGGATACCGGGGAGCTGTTTTTT	TRBD2	-	TRBV30	TRBJ2-2	14
CSASNRDRGSYEQYF	TGCAGCGCTTCGAACCGGGACAGGGGGTCCTACGAGCAGTACTTC	TRBD1	-	TRBV29-1	TRBJ2-7	15
CASRRTSGVFNSADTQYF	TGTGCCAGCAGACGGACTAGCGGAGTATTCAACAGTGCAGATACGCAGTATTTT	TRBD2	-	TRBV28	TRBJ2-3	18